This paragraph reports one T cell receptor beta chain. Seattle's cohort entered during active infection and was followed longitudinally. The CDR3 is 16 residues long. From germline, CDR1 is LNHDA and CDR2 SQIVND (reference sequence). V dropped 0 bases and J dropped 3 bases, with 13 bases sitting between them. The data stem from a study of blood T cell repertoires in COVID-19. Study overall: Acute-phase and convalescent COVID-19 samples originated in the United States, Italy and Spain. PBMCs, B-cell-depleted T cells, or T cells provided the cDNA or gDNA that made up the material.

In the original processing: Nucleated cell number was recorded as an estimate derived from reference gene primer amplification. This table comes from immunoSEQ multiplex PCR, and its TCRdb copy is limited to in-frame clones, with some not included. V, J and clone size are taken as reported in that table, and D and trimming were inferred from the DNA itself. The sample has tens of thousands of clones, roughly 80% seen once. The clonotype originates from a man aged 25 to 45 with COVID-19, enrolled during active disease. V is TRBV19 and J is TRBJ2-3, with D possibly matching TRBD2 (5 bases). Sequencing used peripheral blood. CDR3 sequence reads: CASSIEGTGITDTQYF. In DNA form, the CDR3 reads TGTGCCAGTAGTATAGAGGGCACGGGAATTACAGATACGCAGTATTTT. Drawing the rest from reference TRBV19 and TRBJ2-3, the complete variable domain is DGGITQSPKYLFRKEGQNVTLSCEQNLNHDAMYWYRQDPGQGLRLIYYSQIVNDFQKGDIAEGYSVSREKKESFPLTVTSAQKNPTAFYLCASSIEGTGITDTQYFGPGTRLTVL.